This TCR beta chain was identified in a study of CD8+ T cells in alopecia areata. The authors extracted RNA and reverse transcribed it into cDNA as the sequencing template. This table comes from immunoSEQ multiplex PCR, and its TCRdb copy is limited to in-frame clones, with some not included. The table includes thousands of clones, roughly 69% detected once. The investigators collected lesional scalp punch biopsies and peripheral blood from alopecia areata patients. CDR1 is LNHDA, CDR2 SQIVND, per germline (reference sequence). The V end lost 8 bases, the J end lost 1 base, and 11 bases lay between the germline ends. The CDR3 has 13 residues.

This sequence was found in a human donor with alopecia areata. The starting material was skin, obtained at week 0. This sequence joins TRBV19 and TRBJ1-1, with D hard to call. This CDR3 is CASEELGNTEAFF. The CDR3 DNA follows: TGTGCCAGTGAAGAATTGGGGAACACTGAAGCTTTCTTT.